This T cell receptor (beta chain) came from a study of blood T cell repertoires in COVID-19. Profiling relied on immunoSEQ multiplex PCR, and the TCRdb table lists in-frame clones only, not all of them. The sample has under 200,000 clones; around 80% are singletons. Germline CDR1 and CDR2: SGHRS and YFSETQ. After removal of 3 bases from V and 8 bases from J, the junction contained 7 bases not matched to a gene. This CDR3 spans 15 amino acids. The sequencing input was peripheral blood. The rearrangement links TRBV5-1 to TRBJ2-1; 11 nucleotides line up with TRBD2. This receptor was taken from a man in his 60s with acute or convalescent COVID-19. As DNA, the CDR3 is TGCGCCAGCAGCTCTACTAGCGGGGGAGGCCATGAGCAGTTCTTC. Amino acid sequence: CASSSTSGGGHEQFF.